The clone carrying this T cell receptor beta chain was detected a few times. Clones were sequenced by immunoSEQ multiplex PCR, and TCRdb holds only the in-frame ones, with some missing. Of fewer than 4,500 clones listed, roughly 29% are singletons. The sample originates from a study of graft-versus-host responses after intestinal transplantation. Study details: As for transplant type, recipients had multivisceral, liver-intestinal, or isolated intestinal grafts. Recipients were all induced with anti-thymocyte globulin, then given tacrolimus and steroids for 3 to 4 years.

This CDR3 has 15 residues. Germline V gene data show CDR1 as SGHNT and CDR2 as YYREEE (reference sequence). V was clipped by 5 bases and J by 1 base, with 13 bases between them. Co-plated with 200,000 CFSE-labeled responder cells were 200,000 irradiated, violet-dye-labeled stimulator cells. The reaction was completed, and proliferating CFSE-low CD3+CD4+ and CD3+CD8+ responders were then sorted. The sequence derives from a human patient who was an organ donor for intestinal transplantation. Sequencing used alloreactive CD4+ T cells from a mixed lymphocyte reaction culture, obtained before transplantation. Subset: CFSE-low proliferating T cells sorted from roughly six-day pre-transplant mixed lymphocyte reaction (GvH or HvG direction). The V call is TRBV5-4, the J call TRBJ2-4, with D possibly being TRBD2 (6 bases). CDR3 region: CASSWRGRAKNIQYF. Written as DNA, the CDR3 is TGTGCCAGCAGTTGGCGGGGAAGGGCCAAAAACATTCAGTACTTC.